This TCR beta chain was obtained from a study of regulatory T cells in long-lasting Graves disease. This clonotype has a single count. Its antigen is not known. Study-wide results and caveats: Between persistent patients, around 2,900 public clonotypes were shared, exceeding the approximately 990 shared between new patients.

The V and J ends lost 6 bases and 2 bases respectively, with 17 bases between them. The CDR3 is made up of 14 amino acids. Germline V gene lookup returns CDR1 DFQATT and CDR2 SNEGSKA (reference sequence). The authors built TCR beta libraries using iRepertoire HTBI primers and Arm-PCR of CDR3 regions. MiXCR, run by TCRdb on the multiplex PCR reads, gives a single entry per CDR3 protein. This sample yields approximately 400,000 distinct CDR3 sequences, of which around 20% are seen a single time; roughly 20% belongs to the top ten. This sample's time point: persistent/refractory GD, antithyroid drugs over 5 years with positive TRAb. RNA isolated from PBMCs was used to make the TCR library.

This receptor was taken from a female donor with Graves disease. Source: peripheral blood mononuclear cells (PBMCs), taken when the disease was refractory, from a patient treated with antithyroid drugs. The chain has TRBV20-1 and TRBJ2-7; a possible D gene is TRBD1 (6 bases). Here the CDR3 DNA reads TGCAGTGCCTTATCCCCGGCAGGGGCCTACGAGCAGTACTTC. Encoded protein: CSALSPAGAYEQYF.